These 15 T cell receptor beta chains were sequenced from one sample in a study of post-analysis software for immune sequencing data. General study findings and limits: There were five TRBV segments more frequent in patients than controls, and TRBV5-6, TRBV5-1 and TRBV20-1 were among them.

Unique molecular identifiers had been added to the TCR beta cDNA libraries. TCRdb itself ran the PCR reads through MiXCR, one entry per CDR3 protein. The data contain about 540,000 distinct CDR3 sequences, 30% to 40% of them singletons. Antigens for these TCRs are unknown. The sample was blood. These receptors all stem from a girl aged 2-17 years with multiple sclerosis.

This clonotype was observed a handful of times. The chain joins TRBV24-1 to TRBJ2-3, with D unclear. The CDR3 contains 12 residues. Germline V lookup: CDR1 KGHDR, CDR2 SFDVKD. V lost 9 bases and J 3 bases, leaving 9 bases between the germline ends. CDR3 amino acids: CATSEGTDTQYF. The CDR3 nucleotides read TGTGCCACCTCCGAAGGAACAGATACGCAGTATTTT.

The chain couples TRBV6-4 to TRBJ2-1, with 8 bases matching TRBD1. The CDR3 consists of 15 residues. The ends lost 5 bases at V and 2 bases at J; junction bases unmatched: 5. Germline CDR1 MRHNA, CDR2 SNTAGT. CDR3: CASSMEGQAYNEQFF. The CDR3 region has the DNA TGTGCCAGCAGTATGGAGGGACAGGCCTACAATGAGCAGTTCTTC.

The sample holds a few counts of this clonotype. This sequence joins TRBV4-1 and TRBJ1-4; 10 bases map to TRBD1. V shed 4 bases, J shed 7 bases, and the junction held 3 bases outside the gene matches. The CDR3 has 14 residues. Germline CDR1 is MGHRA and CDR2 is YSYEKL. In DNA form, the CDR3 reads TGCGCCAGCAGCCCGGGACAGGGGCTTGAAAAACTGTTTTTT. This gives the protein CASSPGQGLEKLFF.

The V gene is TRBV3-1, the J gene TRBJ2-1, with 13 bases matching TRBD2. Losses at the gene ends were 1 base for V and 5 bases for J; bases not matched to a gene: 8. This CDR3 region has 18 residues. Germline V gives CDR1 LGHDT, CDR2 YNNKEL (reference sequence). The CDR3 nucleotides read TGTGCCAGCAGCCAAGGTCTGGGGACTAGCGGGGAAAACAATGAGCAGTTCTTC. Its translation: CASSQGLGTSGENNEQFF.

This clonotype turned up a few times. The rearrangement links TRBV12-3 or TRBV12-4 to TRBJ2-5, with no clear D. The CDR3 loop spans 13 amino acids. The V gene lost 0 bases and the J gene lost 3 bases, with 5 bases spanning the gap. The CDR3 DNA reads TGTGCCAGCAGTTTAGCTCGGAAAGAGACCCAGTACTTC. Encoded protein: CASSLARKETQYF.

This sequence joins TRBV6-5 and TRBJ2-3, with D maybe TRBD1 (6 bases). Germline CDR1 MNHEY, CDR2 SVGAGI. The CDR3 contains 15 residues. Trimming removed 0 bases at V and 6 bases at J, with 13 bases between. In DNA, the CDR3 is TGTGCCAGCAGTTACTCGGGGGCAGAGGCCGATACGCAGTATTTT. Translation gives CASSYSGAEADTQYF.

This clonotype occurred once. The V call is TRBV2, the J call TRBJ2-6, with D perhaps matching TRBD1 (6 bases). This CDR3 contains 17 residues. Deletions cut 7 bases from V and 0 bases from J, with 16 bases between. The V gene's germline CDR1 is SNHLY and CDR2 FYNNEI. The DNA of the CDR3 is TGTGCCAGCATGAGGGACACGGGACCCTCTGGGGCCAACGTCCTGACTTTC. Translated: CASMRDTGPSGANVLTF.

The rearrangement links TRBV11-2 to TRBJ1-6; D might be TRBD1 (5 bases). Trimming cost V 0 bases and J 7 bases, with 10 bases left between them. In germline, CDR1 is SGHAT, CDR2 FQNNGV. The CDR3 is 15 amino acids. CDR3 bases: TGTGCCAGCAGCTTAGAGCGGGACGGCAATTCACCCCTCCACTTT. This gives the protein CASSLERDGNSPLHF. The variable domain in full, completed from reference TRBV11-2 and TRBJ1-6, reads EAGVAQSPRYKIIEKRQSVAFWCNPISGHATLYWYQQILGQGPKLLIQFQNNGVVDDSQLPKDRFSAERLKGVDSTLKIQPAKLEDSAVYLCASSLERDGNSPLHFGNGTRLTVT.

There are a few counts of this clonotype. The V call is TRBV7-9, the J call TRBJ2-5; 7 nucleotides line up with TRBD1. This CDR3 has 18 residues. Germline CDR1 reads SEHNR; CDR2 reads FQNEAQ (reference sequence). V lost 1 base and J lost 3; bases outside the gene matches: 14. CDR3 amino acids: CASSLVRPVTGAKETQYF. CDR3 bases: TGTGCCAGCAGCTTAGTTCGGCCCGTTACAGGGGCCAAAGAGACCCAGTACTTC.

This chain joins TRBV5-1 and TRBJ2-2, with D possibly TRBD1 on 5 matching bases. V was clipped by 1 base and J by 4 bases, with 14 bases between them. The CDR3 runs to 16 residues. Germline-derived CDR1 and CDR2 are SGHRS and YFSETQ. CDR3: CASSLSQGKVTGELFF. CDR3 DNA: TGCGCCAGCAGCTTGTCGCAGGGTAAAGTCACCGGGGAGCTGTTTTTT.

This clonotype was recorded once. The CDR3 DNA follows: TGTGCCAGCACCGCGACAGGAATGAACACTGAAGCTTTCTTT. The encoded protein is CASTATGMNTEAFF. The V gene is TRBV7-6, the J gene TRBJ1-1; possibly TRBD1 for D (6 bases). The germline gives CDR1 SGHVS, CDR2 FNYEAQ. Trimming pared 7 bases from V and 0 bases from J, leaving 12 bases between. The CDR3 loop spans 14 amino acids.

This clonotype was picked up a small number of times. The rearrangement joins TRBV5-1 to TRBJ1-5; unclear D gene. Trimming cost V 2 bases and J 7 bases, with 13 bases left between them. The CDR3 has 14 amino acids. Germline values: CDR1 SGHRS, CDR2 YFSETQ. The CDR3 coding sequence is TGCGCCAGCAGCTTAGGTCCCGAAGCCCAGCCCCAGCATTTT. Encoded protein: CASSLGPEAQPQHF. The complete variable domain, with remaining parts taken from reference TRBV5-1 and TRBJ1-5, reads KAGVTQTPRYLIKTRGQQVTLSCSPISGHRSVSWYQQTPGQGLQFLFEYFSETQRNKGNFPGRFSGRQFSNSRSEMNVSTLELGDSALYLCASSLGPEAQPQHFGDGTRLSIL.

This sequence joins TRBV27 and TRBJ1-5; D is perhaps TRBD1 (5 bases). Trimming removed 9 bases from V and 4 bases from J, with 16 bases in between. The CDR3 covers 14 residues. In germline, CDR1 is MNHEY, CDR2 SMNVEV (reference sequence). DNA of the CDR3: TGTGCCAGTGGGACCGGGACGGTGAATCAGCCCCAGCATTTT. Its protein is CASGTGTVNQPQHF.

In this sample, this clonotype turned up a few times. V is TRBV5-1 and J is TRBJ1-6; D ambiguous. The CDR3 consists of 13 residues. V was shortened by 4 bases and J by 7 bases, with 9 bases between the two germline ends. Germline assignment: CDR1 SGHRS and CDR2 YFSETQ. This chain's CDR3 is CASSPGWNSPLHF. CDR3 DNA: TGCGCCAGCAGCCCGGGTTGGAATTCACCCCTCCACTTT. Full variable domain (outside the CDR3, taken from reference TRBV5-1 and TRBJ1-6): KAGVTQTPRYLIKTRGQQVTLSCSPISGHRSVSWYQQTPGQGLQFLFEYFSETQRNKGNFPGRFSGRQFSNSRSEMNVSTLELGDSALYLCASSPGWNSPLHFGNGTRLTVT.

V usage is TRBV3-1 and J usage is TRBJ2-3; D gene ambiguous. The CDR3 sequence is 14 residues long. V was cut by 5 bases and J by 4 bases, with 13 bases left in between. Germline lookup yields CDR1 LGHDT and CDR2 YNNKEL (reference sequence). CDR3 loop: CASSKQPLSDTQYF. CDR3 DNA: TGTGCCAGCAGCAAACAGCCGCTGTCAGATACGCAGTATTTT.